The T cell receptor beta chain described here comes from a study of long-term antiretroviral therapy in people with HIV. immunoSEQ v3.0 was run at survey level. TCRdb's copy holds only in-frame clones and misses some; the assay was immunoSEQ multiplex PCR. The data contain 37,000 or so clones, less than 85% of them singletons. Treatment for every participant with HIV took place in the United States. In each sample, about 0.9-10 million cryopreserved PBMC were present before DNA extraction. General study findings and limits: Clonotypes expanded prior to ART showed repertoire dominance at all sampled time points. With ART, diversity went up but was still lower than in transplant donor controls.

The V gene lost 0 bases and the J gene lost 1 base, with 6 bases spanning the gap. The CDR3 loop spans 14 amino acids. Germline lookup yields CDR1 LGHNA and CDR2 YSLEER. This clone has a handful of counts. Its target is unknown. The material was unsorted PBMCs, obtained 3.4 years after starting antiretroviral therapy. The rearrangement uses TRBV4-3 and TRBJ1-1; D remains unclear. This clonotype was sampled from a man aged 25-45 years with HIV. Here the CDR3 DNA reads TGCGCCAGCAGCCAAGAACAGACGAACACTGAAGCTTTCTTT. It yields the protein CASSQEQTNTEAFF.